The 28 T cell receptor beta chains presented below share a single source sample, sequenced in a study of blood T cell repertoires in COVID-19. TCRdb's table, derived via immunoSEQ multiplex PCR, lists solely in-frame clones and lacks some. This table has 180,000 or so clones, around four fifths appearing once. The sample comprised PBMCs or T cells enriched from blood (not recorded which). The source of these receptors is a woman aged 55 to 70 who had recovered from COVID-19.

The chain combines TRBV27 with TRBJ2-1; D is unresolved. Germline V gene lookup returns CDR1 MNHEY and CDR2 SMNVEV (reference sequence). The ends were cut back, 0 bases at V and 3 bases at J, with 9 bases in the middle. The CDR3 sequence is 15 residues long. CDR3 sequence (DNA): TGTGCCAGCAGTTTATCCGGAGAGAGCTACAATGAGCAGTTCTTC. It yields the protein CASSLSGESYNEQFF.

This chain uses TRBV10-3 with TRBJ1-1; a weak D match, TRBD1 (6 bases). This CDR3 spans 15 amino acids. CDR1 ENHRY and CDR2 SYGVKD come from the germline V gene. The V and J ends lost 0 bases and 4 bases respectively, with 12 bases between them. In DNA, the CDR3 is TGTGCCATCAGTGAGTCAGGGGGTTTAGGCACTGAAGCTTTCTTT. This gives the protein CAISESGGLGTEAFF.

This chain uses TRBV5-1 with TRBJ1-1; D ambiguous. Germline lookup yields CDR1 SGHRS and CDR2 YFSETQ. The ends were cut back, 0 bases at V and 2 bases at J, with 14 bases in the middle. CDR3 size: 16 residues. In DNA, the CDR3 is TGCGCCAGCAGCTTGGTAGGAGGTTTGAGCAACACTGAAGCTTTCTTT. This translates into CASSLVGGLSNTEAFF.

The CDR3 region is CASSQVGSGGVDEQYF. The CDR3 DNA is TGTGCCAGCAGCCAAGTGGGTAGCGGGGGAGTTGACGAGCAGTACTTC. The chain employs TRBV4-2 and TRBJ2-7; the match to TRBD2 covers 9 bases. This CDR3 spans 16 amino acids. Germline CDR1 reads LGHNA; CDR2 reads YNFKEQ. Trimming removed 1 base from V and 5 bases from J; junction bases left unmatched: 9.

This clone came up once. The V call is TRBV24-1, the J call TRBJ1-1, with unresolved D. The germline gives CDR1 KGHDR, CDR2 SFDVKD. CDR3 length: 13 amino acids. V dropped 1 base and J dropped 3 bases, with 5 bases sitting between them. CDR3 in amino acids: CATSDFTDTEAFF. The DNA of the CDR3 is TGTGCCACCAGTGATTTCACAGACACTGAAGCTTTCTTT.

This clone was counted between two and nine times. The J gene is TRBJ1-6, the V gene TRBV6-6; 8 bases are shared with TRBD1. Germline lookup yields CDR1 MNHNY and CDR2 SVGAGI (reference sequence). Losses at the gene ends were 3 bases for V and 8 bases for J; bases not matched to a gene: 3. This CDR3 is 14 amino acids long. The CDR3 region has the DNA TGTGCCAGCAGTTATGTACAGGGGGATTCACCCCTCCACTTT. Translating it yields CASSYVQGDSPLHF.

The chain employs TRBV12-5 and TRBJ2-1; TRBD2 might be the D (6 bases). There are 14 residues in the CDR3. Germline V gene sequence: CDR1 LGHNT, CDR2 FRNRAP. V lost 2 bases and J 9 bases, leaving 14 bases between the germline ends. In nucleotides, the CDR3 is TGTGCTAGTGGTTTGAAGGGACTCCTCGGTGAGCAGTTCTTC. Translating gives CASGLKGLLGEQFF.

The CDR3 loop reads CATSASPSSNQPQHF. Here the CDR3 DNA reads TGTGCCACCAGCGCCAGTCCAAGTAGCAATCAGCCCCAGCATTTT. The chain links TRBV15 to TRBJ1-5, with D uncertain. The germline gives CDR1 LNHNV, CDR2 YYDKDF (reference sequence). The CDR3 is made up of 15 amino acids. V shed 5 bases and J shed 0 bases, with 11 bases lying between them.

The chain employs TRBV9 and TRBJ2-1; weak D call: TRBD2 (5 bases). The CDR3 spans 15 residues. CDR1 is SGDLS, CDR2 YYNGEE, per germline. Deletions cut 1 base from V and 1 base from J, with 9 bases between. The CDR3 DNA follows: TGTGCCAGCAGCGTAATGGCGGGTTCCTACAATGAGCAGTTCTTC. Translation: CASSVMAGSYNEQFF.

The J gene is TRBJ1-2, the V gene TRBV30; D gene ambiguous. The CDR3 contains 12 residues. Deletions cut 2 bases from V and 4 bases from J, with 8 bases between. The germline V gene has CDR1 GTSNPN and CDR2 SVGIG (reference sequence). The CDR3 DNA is TGTGCCTGGAGTTTGTGGCCCTATGGCTACACCTTC. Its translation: CAWSLWPYGYTF. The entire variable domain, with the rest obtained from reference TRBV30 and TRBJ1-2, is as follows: SQTIHQWPATLVQPVGSPLSLECTVEGTSNPNLYWYRQAAGRGLQLLFYSVGIGQISSEVPQNLSASRPQDRQFILSSKKLLLSDSGFYLCAWSLWPYGYTFGSGTRLTVV.

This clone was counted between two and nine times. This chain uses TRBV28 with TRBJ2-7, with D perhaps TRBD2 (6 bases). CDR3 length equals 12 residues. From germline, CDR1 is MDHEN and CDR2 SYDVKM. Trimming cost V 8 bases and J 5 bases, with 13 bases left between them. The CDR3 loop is CASYVSGDEQYF. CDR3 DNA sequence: TGTGCCAGCTACGTGTCGGGGGACGAGCAGTACTTC.

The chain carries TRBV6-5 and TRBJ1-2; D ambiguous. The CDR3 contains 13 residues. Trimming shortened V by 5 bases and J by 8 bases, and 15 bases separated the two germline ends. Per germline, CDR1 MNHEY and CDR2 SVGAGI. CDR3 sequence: CASSNLGFGGYTF. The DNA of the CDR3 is TGTGCCAGCAGTAACTTGGGCTTTGGGGGCTACACCTTC.

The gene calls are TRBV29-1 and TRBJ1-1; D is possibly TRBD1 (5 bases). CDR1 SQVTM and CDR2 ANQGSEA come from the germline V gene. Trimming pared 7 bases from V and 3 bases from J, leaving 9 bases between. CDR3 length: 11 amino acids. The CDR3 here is CSGMTDTEAFF. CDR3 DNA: TGCAGCGGAATGACAGACACTGAAGCTTTCTTT.

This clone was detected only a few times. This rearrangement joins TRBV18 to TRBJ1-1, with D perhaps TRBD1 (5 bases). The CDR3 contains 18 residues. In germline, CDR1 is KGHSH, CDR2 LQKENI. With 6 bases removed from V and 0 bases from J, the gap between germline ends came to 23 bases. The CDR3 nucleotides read TGTGCCAGCTCCCCTTGGGCGACAGCCGCCGATATGAACACTGAAGCTTTCTTT. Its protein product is CASSPWATAADMNTEAFF.

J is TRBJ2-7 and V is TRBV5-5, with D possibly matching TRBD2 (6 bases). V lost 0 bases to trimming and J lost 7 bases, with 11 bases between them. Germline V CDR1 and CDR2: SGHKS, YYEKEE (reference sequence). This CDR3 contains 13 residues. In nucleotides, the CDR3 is TGTGCCAGCAGCTTGGCGGTGGCGGGGGAGCAGTACTTC. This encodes CASSLAVAGEQYF.

CDR3 sequence (DNA): TGTGCCGGCTCCGGAGCTGGGTCCTACAATGAGCAGTTCTTC. This gives the protein CAGSGAGSYNEQFF. The V gene is TRBV2, the J gene TRBJ2-1; D unclear. V lost 11 bases to trimming and J lost 1 base, with 15 bases between them. Per the germline V gene, CDR1 is SNHLY and CDR2 is FYNNEI. The CDR3 is 14 residues long.

CDR3: CASRGPKKGNQPQHF. DNA for the CDR3: TGTGCCAGCCGAGGGCCGAAGAAGGGCAATCAGCCCCAGCATTTT. The rearrangement joins TRBV21-1 to TRBJ1-5. TRBV21-1 is deemed a pseudogene. The length of the CDR3 is 15 residues.

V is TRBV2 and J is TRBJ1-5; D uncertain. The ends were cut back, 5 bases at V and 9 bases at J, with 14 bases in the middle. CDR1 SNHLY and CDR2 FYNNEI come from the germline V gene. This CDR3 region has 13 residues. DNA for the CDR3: TGTGCCAGCAGTCTCCGGGGTACGGCGCCCCAGCATTTT. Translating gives CASSLRGTAPQHF.

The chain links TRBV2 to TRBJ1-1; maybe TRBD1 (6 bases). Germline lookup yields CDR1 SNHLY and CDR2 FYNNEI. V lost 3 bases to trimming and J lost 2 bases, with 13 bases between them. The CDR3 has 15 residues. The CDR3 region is CASSDPTGENTEAFF. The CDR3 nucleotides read TGTGCCAGCAGTGACCCGACAGGCGAAAACACTGAAGCTTTCTTT. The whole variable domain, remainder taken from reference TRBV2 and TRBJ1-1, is EPEVTQTPSHQVTQMGQEVILRCVPISNHLYFYWYRQILGQKVEFLVSFYNNEISEKSEIFDDQFSVERPDGSNFTLKIRSTKLEDSAMYFCASSDPTGENTEAFFGQGTRLTVV.

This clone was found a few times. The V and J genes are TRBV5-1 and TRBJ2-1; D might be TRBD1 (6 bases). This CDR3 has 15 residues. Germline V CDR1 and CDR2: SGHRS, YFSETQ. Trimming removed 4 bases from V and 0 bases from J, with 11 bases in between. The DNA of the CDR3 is TGCGCCAGCAGCGGAACAGGGAGCTCCTACAATGAGCAGTTCTTC. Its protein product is CASSGTGSSYNEQFF.

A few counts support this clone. CDR3 coding DNA: TGTGCCAGCAGTTCCCCGATGGGCCCTGCGATGCAGTTCTTC. Its protein product is CASSSPMGPAMQFF. The rearrangement uses TRBV6-5 and TRBJ2-1; the D is unclear. The CDR3 has 14 amino acids. Germline V CDR1 and CDR2: MNHEY, SVGAGI. Trimming cost V 4 bases and J 12 bases, with 19 bases left between them.

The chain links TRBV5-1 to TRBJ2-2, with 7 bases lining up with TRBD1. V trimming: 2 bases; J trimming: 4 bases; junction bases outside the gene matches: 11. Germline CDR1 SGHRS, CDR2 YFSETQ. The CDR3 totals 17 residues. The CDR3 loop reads CASSLADGQAFTGELFF. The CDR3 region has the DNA TGCGCCAGCAGCTTAGCCGACGGACAGGCGTTCACCGGGGAGCTGTTTTTT.

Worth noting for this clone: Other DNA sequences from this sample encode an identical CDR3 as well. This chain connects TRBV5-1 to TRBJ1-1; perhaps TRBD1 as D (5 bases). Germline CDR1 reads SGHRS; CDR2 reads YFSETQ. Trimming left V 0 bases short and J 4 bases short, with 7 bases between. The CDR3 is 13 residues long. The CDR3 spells CASSLDGGTEAFF. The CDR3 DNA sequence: TGCGCCAGCAGCTTGGACGGGGGCACTGAAGCTTTCTTT.

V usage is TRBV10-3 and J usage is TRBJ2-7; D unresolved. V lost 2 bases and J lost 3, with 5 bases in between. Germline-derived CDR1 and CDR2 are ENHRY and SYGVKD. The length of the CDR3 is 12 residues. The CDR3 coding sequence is TGTGCCATCAGTGAGACAAACTACGAGCAGTACTTC. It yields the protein CAISETNYEQYF.

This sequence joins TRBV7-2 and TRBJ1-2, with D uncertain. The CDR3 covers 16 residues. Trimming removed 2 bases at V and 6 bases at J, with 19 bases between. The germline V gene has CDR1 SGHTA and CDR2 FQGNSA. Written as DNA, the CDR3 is TGTGCCAGCAGCTTACTTACAGTTTGGACTGAAGATGGCTACACCTTC. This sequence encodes CASSLLTVWTEDGYTF. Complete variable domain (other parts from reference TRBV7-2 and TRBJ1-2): GAGVSQSPSNKVTEKGKDVELRCDPISGHTALYWYRQSLGQGLEFLIYFQGNSAPDKSGLPSDRFSAERTGGSVSTLTIQRTQQEDSAVYLCASSLLTVWTEDGYTFGSGTRLTVV.

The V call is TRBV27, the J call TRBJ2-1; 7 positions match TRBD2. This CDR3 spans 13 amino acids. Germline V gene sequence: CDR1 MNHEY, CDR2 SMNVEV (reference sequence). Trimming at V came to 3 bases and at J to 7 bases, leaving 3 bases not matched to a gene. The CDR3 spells CASSFGGWNEQFF. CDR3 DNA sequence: TGTGCCAGCAGTTTCGGGGGGTGGAATGAGCAGTTCTTC.

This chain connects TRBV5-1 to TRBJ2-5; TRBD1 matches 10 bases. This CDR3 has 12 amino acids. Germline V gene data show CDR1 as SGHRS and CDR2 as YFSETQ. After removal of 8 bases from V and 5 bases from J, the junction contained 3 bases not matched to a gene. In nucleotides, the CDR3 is TGCGCCAGTGGGACAGGGGTGGAGACCCAGTACTTC. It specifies CASGTGVETQYF.

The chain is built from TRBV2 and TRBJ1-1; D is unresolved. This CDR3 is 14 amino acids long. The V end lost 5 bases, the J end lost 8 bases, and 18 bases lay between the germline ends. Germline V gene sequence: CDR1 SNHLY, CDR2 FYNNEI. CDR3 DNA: TGTGCCAGCAGTCTAGGTCTGTCGAACTCAGAAGCTTTCTTT. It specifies CASSLGLSNSEAFF.